These T cell receptor beta chains were read from a single sample in a study of cytomegalovirus exposure and HLA in healthy donors. TCRdb keeps only in-frame clones here, not all; method: immunoSEQ multiplex PCR. The table lists around 76,000 clones. Sequences were obtained from PBMCs. These TCRs come from a man between 35 and 55 years old in good health and CMV-seronegative. The CDR3 runs from the conserved cysteine through the conserved F or W. Each record gives: CDR3 length, V gene, CDR3 protein.

cdr3_length: 15; v_call: TRBV6-1; cdr3_aa: CASSEVGTGQETQYF
cdr3_length: 14; v_call: TRBV19; cdr3_aa: CASSIEVGNSPLHF
cdr3_length: 15; v_call: TRBV13; cdr3_aa: CASSVGLAGDNEQFF
cdr3_length: 14; v_call: TRBV5-1; cdr3_aa: CASSFGRERDTQYF
cdr3_length: 16; v_call: TRBV6-1; cdr3_aa: CASSEGYRGHLNEQFF
cdr3_length: 14; v_call: TRBV9; cdr3_aa: CASSIGQGNTEAFF
cdr3_length: 14; v_call: TRBV7-2; cdr3_aa: CASSLNGQVETQYF
cdr3_length: 15; v_call: TRBV2; cdr3_aa: CASSGQGSGNQPQHF
cdr3_length: 14; v_call: TRBV4-3; cdr3_aa: CASSRFTGNNEQFF
cdr3_length: 17; v_call: TRBV7-2; cdr3_aa: CASSATGQGFSTDTQYF
cdr3_length: 14; v_call: TRBV30; cdr3_aa: CAWSVGTGLDEQYF
cdr3_length: 15; v_call: TRBV5-4; cdr3_aa: CASSSGLAGGETQYF
cdr3_length: 13; v_call: TRBV30; cdr3_aa: CAWSQGMPYEQYF
cdr3_length: 14; v_call: TRBV11-3; cdr3_aa: CASSLQGNTGELFF
cdr3_length: 12; v_call: TRBV30; cdr3_aa: CAWGGEGYEQYF
cdr3_length: 15; v_call: TRBV6-1; cdr3_aa: CASSGATGGNQPQHF